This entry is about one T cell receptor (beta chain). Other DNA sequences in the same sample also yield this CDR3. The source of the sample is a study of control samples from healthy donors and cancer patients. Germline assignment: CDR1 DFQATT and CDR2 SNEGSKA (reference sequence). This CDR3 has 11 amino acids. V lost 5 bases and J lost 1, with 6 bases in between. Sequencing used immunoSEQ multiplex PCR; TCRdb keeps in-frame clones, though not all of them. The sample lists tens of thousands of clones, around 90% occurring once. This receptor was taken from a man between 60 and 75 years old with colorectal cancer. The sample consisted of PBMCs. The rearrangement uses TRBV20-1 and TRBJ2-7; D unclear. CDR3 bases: TGCAGTGCTTTACTTTCCTACGAGCAGTACTTC. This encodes CSALLSYEQYF.